This T cell receptor beta chain stems from a study of technical replicates of blood from several donors. Sequencing was performed with immunoSEQ multiplex PCR; in TCRdb, only in-frame clones are kept and a portion is missing. Among 66,000 or so clones listed, 85% to 90% were seen once. The CDR3 has 14 residues. In germline, CDR1 is SGHTA, CDR2 FQGNSA. The V end lost 2 bases, the J end lost 9 bases, and 11 bases lay between the germline ends. The receptor was derived from a human donor in good health. Some clones in this sample may be carry-over from other donors' samples. Sequencing was carried out using PBMCs. The V gene is TRBV7-2, the J gene TRBJ1-6; D not certain. The CDR3 region has the DNA TGTGCCAGCAGCTTAAGCGAGGCGGGTTCACCCCTCCACTTT. Translating it yields CASSLSEAGSPLHF.